The sequence of this T cell receptor beta chain was determined in a study of blood T cell repertoires in COVID-19. Using immunoSEQ multiplex PCR, the repertoire was profiled, and TCRdb retains in-frame clones only, with some absent. The sample consists of a few hundred thousand clones, about 89% of them appearing once. The CDR3 is 14 residues long. The ends lost 6 bases at V and 3 bases at J; junction bases unmatched: 5. Germline V lookup: CDR1 KGHDR, CDR2 SFDVKD. This rearrangement joins TRBV24-1 to TRBJ2-7, with 9 bases matching TRBD2. The TCR sequence derives from a man aged 30 to 45 with acute or convalescent COVID-19. The sequenced material came from peripheral blood. CDR3 region: CATSRGGAFYEQYF. CDR3 nucleotide sequence: TGTGCCACCAGTCGCGGGGGGGCCTTCTACGAGCAGTACTTC.